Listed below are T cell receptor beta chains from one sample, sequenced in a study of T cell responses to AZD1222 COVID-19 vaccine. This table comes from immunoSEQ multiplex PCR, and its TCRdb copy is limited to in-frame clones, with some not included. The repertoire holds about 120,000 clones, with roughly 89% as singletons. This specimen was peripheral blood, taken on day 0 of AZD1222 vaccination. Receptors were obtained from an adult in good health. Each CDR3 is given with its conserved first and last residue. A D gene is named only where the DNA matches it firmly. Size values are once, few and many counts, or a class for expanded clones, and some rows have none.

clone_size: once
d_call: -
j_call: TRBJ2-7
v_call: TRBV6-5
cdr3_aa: CAMRDPREYEQYF
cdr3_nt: TGTGCCATGAGGGATCCCAGAGAATACGAGCAGTACTTC

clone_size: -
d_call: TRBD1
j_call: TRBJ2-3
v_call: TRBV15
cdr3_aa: CATSRGQGRPDTQYF
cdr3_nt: TGTGCCACCAGCAGGGGACAGGGGAGGCCAGATACGCAGTATTTT

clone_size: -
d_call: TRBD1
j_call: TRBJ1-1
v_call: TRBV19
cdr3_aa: CASSTQRTGGYTEAFF
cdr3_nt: TGTGCCAGTAGTACTCAAAGGACAGGGGGCTATACTGAAGCTTTCTTT

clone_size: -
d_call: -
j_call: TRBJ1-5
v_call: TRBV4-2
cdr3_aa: CASSQDSSDAPGWPQHF
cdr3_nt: TGTGCCAGCAGCCAAGATTCGTCCGACGCCCCGGGTTGGCCCCAGCATTTT

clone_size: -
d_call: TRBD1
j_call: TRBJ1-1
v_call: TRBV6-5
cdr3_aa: CASSTTGLDEAFF
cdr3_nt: TGTGCCAGCAGTACGACAGGGTTGGATGAAGCTTTCTTT

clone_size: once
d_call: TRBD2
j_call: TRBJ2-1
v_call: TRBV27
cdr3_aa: CASSFKPRMTSMSNEQFF
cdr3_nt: TGTGCCAGCAGTTTTAAACCTCGTATGACTAGCATGAGCAATGAGCAGTTCTTC

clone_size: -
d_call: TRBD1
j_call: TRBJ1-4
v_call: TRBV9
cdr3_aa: CASSGGQGRGEKLFF
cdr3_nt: TGTGCCAGCAGCGGGGGACAGGGAAGAGGTGAAAAACTGTTTTTT

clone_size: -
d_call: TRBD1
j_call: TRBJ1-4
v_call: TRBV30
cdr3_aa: CAGGQGVHEKLFF
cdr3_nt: TGTGCCGGGGGACAGGGCGTCCATGAAAAACTGTTTTTT

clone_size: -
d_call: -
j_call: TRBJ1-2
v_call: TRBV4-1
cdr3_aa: CASSQEFWGRADYGYTF
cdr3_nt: TGCGCCAGCAGCCAAGAGTTCTGGGGCAGGGCGGACTATGGCTACACCTTC

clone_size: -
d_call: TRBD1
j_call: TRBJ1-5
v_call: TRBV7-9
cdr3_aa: CASSDPGTGMQPQHF
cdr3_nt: TGTGCCAGCAGCGACCCCGGGACAGGTATGCAGCCCCAGCATTTT

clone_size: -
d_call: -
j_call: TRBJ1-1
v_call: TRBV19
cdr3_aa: CASSPQRLNTEAFF
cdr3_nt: TGTGCCAGTAGTCCACAGCGCTTGAACACTGAAGCTTTCTTT

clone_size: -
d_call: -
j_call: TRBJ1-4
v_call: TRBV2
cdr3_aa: CASSDLVRLWGKLFF
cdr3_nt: TGTGCCAGCAGTGACTTAGTGAGGCTCTGGGGAAAACTGTTTTTT

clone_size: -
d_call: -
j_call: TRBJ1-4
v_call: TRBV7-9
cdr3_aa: CASSPSPAATNEKLFF
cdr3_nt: TGTGCCAGCAGCCCAAGCCCCGCAGCAACTAATGAAAAACTGTTTTTT

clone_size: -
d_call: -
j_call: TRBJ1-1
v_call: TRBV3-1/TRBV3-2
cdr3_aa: CASRRGSEAFF
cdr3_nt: TGTGCCAGCAGGAGAGGGTCTGAAGCTTTCTTT

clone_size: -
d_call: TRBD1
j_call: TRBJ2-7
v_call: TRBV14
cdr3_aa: CASSPGQGFSYEQYF
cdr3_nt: TGTGCCAGCAGCCCAGGACAGGGGTTCTCCTACGAGCAGTACTTC

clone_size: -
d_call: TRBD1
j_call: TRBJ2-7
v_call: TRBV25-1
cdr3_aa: CASSELGETGPYEQYF
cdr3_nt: TGTGCCAGCAGTGAATTGGGGGAGACAGGGCCCTACGAGCAGTACTTC

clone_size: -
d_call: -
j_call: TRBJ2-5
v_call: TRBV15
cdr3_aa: CATSRDPSQETQYF
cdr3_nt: TGTGCCACCAGCAGAGATCCCAGTCAAGAGACCCAGTACTTC